The clone carrying this T cell receptor (beta chain) showed up just once. Its matching antigen is unknown. Every immunoSEQ plate was one replicate of a subset's evenly spread DNA. Here immunoSEQ multiplex PCR was the method, and the copy in TCRdb shows in-frame clones only, minus some. The sample shows about 690,000 clones, 90% of them seen only once. This entry is derived from a study of shared clonotypes between healthy human individuals. All participating donors were Caucasian adults from Nashville, Tennessee. Regarding the study as a whole: It was observed that 4% to 6% of naive CD4 clonotypes were shared across a few donors. Shared clonotypes across all four donors exceeded non-shared ones in generation probability.

CDR1 and CDR2 (germline): KGHSH, LQKENI. This CDR3 spans 16 amino acids. Trimming pared 0 bases from V and 0 bases from J, leaving 9 bases between. The sequencing sample was made of memory CD8+ T cells from PBMCs. Subset: CD45RO+ cells pooled with CCR7-negative TemRA cells. The chain joins TRBV18 to TRBJ1-3; D is unresolved. The source is a man aged 18 to 30 in good health. Some clones in this sample may be carry-over from other donors' samples. This CDR3 reads CASSPPNWSSGNTIYF. The CDR3 nucleotides are TGTGCCAGCTCACCACCGAACTGGAGCTCTGGAAACACCATATATTTT.